Included here is one TCR beta chain sequence, with context. Germline CDR1 reads LGHDT; CDR2 reads YNNKEL (reference sequence). CDR3 length: 18 amino acids. Trimming removed 0 bases from V and 4 bases from J, with 22 bases in between. These data come from a study of blood T cell repertoires in COVID-19. At the level of the study: COVID-19 samples from acute and convalescent phases originated in the United States, Italy and Spain. Nucleic acid was either cDNA or gDNA, and it came from T cells, B-cell-depleted T cells, or PBMCs.

In the source study's methods: Quantification of nucleated cells was approximated via reference gene primer amplification. The assay was immunoSEQ multiplex PCR, and TCRdb's table has in-frame clones only and misses some. The D gene and trimming were derived from the DNA, and the V and J assignments and clone size from that table. The table shows about 160,000 clones, with about 93% occurring only once. This clonotype was obtained from a woman aged 50 to 60 with acute or convalescent COVID-19. The chain employs TRBV3-1 (or the pseudogene TRBV3-2) and TRBJ2-7, with a tentative D call TRBD1 (6 bases). The sequenced material came from peripheral blood. As DNA, the CDR3 is TGTGCCAGCAGCCAAGATCCTCAAGGTGGAAACAGGGATTACGAGCAGTACTTC. Translated, it gives CASSQDPQGGNRDYEQYF.